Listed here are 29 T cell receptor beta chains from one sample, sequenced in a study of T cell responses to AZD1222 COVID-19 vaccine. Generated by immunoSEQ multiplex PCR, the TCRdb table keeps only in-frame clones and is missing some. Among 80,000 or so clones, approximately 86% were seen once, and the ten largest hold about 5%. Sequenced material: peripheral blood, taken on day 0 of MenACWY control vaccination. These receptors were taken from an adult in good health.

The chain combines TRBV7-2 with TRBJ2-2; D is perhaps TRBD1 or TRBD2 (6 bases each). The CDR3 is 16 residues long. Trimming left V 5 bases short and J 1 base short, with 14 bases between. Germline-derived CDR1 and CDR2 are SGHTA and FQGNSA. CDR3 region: CASSPFGGQNTGELFF. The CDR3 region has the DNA TGTGCCAGCAGCCCTTTCGGGGGACAGAACACCGGGGAGCTGTTTTTT.

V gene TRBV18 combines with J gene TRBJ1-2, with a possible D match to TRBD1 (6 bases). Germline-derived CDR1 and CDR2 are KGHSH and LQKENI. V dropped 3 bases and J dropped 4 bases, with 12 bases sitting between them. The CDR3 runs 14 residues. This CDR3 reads CASSPVQGPYGYTF. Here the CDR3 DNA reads TGTGCCAGCTCACCGGTCCAGGGGCCCTATGGCTACACCTTC. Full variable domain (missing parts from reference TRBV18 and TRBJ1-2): NAGVMQNPRHLVRRRGQEARLRCSPMKGHSHVYWYRQLPEEGLKFMVYLQKENIIDESGMPKERFSAEFPKEGPSILRIQQVVRGDSAAYFCASSPVQGPYGYTFGSGTRLTVV.

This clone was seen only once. CDR3 loop: CASSAQGGSTEAFF. CDR3 nucleotide sequence: TGTGCCAGCAGTGCACAGGGCGGGAGCACTGAAGCTTTCTTT. V gene TRBV6-4 combines with J gene TRBJ1-1; TRBD1 is a possible D gene (6 bases). With 4 bases removed from V and 4 bases from J, the gap between germline ends came to 13 bases. CDR3 length: 14 residues. CDR1 is MRHNA and CDR2 is SNTAGT in the germline V gene.

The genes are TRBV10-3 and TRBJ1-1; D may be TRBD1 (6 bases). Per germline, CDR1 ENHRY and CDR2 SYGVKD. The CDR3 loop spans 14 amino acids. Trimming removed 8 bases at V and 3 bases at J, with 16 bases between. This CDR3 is CAISGQGKDTEAFF. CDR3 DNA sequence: TGTGCCATCTCCGGCCAGGGGAAGGACACTGAAGCTTTCTTT.

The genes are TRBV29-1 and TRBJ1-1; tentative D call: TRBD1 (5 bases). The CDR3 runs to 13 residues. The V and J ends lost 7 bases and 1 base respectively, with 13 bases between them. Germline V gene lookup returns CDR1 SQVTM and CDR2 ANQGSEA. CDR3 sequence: CSALGAGNTEAFF. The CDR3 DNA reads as TGCAGCGCCCTAGGGGCGGGGAACACTGAAGCTTTCTTT.

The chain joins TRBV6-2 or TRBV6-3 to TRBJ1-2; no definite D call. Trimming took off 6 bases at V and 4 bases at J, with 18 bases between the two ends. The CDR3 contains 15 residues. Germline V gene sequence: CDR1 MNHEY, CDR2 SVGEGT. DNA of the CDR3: TGTGCCAGCAGCCAACCGGACCTCCCATCCTATGGCTACACCTTC. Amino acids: CASSQPDLPSYGYTF.

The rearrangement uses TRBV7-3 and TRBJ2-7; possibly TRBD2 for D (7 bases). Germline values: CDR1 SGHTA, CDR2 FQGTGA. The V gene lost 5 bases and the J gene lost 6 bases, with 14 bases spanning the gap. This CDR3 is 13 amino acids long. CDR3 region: CASSASGGPEQYF. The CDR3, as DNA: TGTGCCAGCAGCGCTTCGGGGGGCCCCGAGCAGTACTTC.

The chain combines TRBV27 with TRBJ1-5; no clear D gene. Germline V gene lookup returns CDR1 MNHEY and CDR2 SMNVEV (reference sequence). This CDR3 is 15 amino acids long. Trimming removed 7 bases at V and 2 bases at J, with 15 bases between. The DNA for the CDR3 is TGTGCCAGCAAGATAGGCCAGGACGGCAATCAGCCCCAGCATTTT. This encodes CASKIGQDGNQPQHF.

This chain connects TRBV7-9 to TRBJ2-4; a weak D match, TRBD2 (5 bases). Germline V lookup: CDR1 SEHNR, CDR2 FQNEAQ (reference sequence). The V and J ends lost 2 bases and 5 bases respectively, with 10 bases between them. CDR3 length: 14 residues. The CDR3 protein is CASSLRGGENIQYF. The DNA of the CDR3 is TGTGCCAGCAGCTTACGGGGTGGTGAAAACATTCAGTACTTC.

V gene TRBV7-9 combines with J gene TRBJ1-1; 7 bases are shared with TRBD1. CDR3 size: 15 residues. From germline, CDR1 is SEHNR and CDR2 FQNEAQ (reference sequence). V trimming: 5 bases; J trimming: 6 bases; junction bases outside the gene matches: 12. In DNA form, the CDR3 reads TGTGCCAGCAGCCTCACCGGGACAGACGGTCCTGAAGCTTTCTTT. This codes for CASSLTGTDGPEAFF.

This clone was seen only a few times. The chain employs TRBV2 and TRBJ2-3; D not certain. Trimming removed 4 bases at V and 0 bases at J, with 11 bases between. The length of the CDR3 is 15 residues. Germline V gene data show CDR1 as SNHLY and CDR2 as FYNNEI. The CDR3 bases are TGTGCCAGCAGTGTACTCGTAACTAGCACAGATACGCAGTATTTT. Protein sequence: CASSVLVTSTDTQYF.

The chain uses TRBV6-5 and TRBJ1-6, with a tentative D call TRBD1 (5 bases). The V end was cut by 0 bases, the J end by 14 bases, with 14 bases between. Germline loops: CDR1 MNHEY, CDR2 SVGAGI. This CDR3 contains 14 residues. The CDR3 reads CASSYSNTGVALHF. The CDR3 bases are TGTGCCAGCAGTTACTCGAATACGGGGGTAGCCCTCCACTTT.

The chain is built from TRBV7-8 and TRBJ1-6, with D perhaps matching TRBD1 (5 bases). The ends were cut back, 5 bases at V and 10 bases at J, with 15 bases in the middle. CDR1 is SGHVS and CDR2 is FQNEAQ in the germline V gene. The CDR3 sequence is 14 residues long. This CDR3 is CASSPGASSSPLHF. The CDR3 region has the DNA TGTGCCAGCAGCCCCGGGGCCTCTAGCTCACCCCTCCACTTT.

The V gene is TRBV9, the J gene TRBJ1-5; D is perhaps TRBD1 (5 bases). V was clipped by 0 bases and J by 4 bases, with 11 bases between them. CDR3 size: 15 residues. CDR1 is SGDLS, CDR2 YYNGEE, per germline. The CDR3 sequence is CASSVGQGQNQPQHF. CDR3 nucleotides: TGTGCCAGCAGCGTAGGGCAGGGTCAAAATCAGCCCCAGCATTTT.

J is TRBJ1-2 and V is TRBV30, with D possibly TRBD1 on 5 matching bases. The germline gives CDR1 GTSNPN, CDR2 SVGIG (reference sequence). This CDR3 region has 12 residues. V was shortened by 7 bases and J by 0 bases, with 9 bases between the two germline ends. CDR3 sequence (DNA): TGTGCCTCGACAGTTTCTAACTATGGCTACACCTTC. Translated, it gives CASTVSNYGYTF.

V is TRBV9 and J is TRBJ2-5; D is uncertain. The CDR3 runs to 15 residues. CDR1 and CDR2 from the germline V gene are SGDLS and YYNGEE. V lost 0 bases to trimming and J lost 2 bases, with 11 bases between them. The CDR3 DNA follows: TGTGCCAGCAGCGTAGCTAGTAGCCCTCAAGAGACCCAGTACTTC. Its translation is CASSVASSPQETQYF.

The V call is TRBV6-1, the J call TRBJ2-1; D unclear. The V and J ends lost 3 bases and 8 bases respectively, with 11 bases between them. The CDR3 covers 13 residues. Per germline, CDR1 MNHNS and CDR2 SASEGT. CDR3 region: CASSDNDRDEQFF. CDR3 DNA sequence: TGTGCCAGCAGTGATAATGATCGGGATGAGCAGTTCTTC.

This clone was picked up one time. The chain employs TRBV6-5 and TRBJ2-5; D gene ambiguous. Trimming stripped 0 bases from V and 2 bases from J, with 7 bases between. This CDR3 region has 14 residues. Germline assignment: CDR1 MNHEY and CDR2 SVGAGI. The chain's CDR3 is CASSYSGAQETQYF. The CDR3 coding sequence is TGTGCCAGCAGTTACTCAGGAGCACAAGAGACCCAGTACTTC.

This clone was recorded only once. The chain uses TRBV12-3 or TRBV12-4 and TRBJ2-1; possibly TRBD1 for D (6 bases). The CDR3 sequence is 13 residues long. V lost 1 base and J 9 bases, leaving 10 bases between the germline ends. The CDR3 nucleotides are TGTGCCAGCAGTTTAGGGACAGTTGCTGAGCAGTTCTTC. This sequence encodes CASSLGTVAEQFF.

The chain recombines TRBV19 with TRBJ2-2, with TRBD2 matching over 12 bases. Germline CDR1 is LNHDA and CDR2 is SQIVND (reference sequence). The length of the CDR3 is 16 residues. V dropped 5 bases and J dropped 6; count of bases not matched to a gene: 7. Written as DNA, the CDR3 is TGTGCCAGTAGTCCTCTAGCGGGGGGGCCTTCCGGGGAGCTGTTTTTT. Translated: CASSPLAGGPSGELFF.

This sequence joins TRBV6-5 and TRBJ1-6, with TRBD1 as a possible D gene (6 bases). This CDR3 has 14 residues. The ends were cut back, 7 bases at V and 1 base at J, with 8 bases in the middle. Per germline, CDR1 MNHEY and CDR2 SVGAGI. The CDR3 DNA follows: TGTGCCAGCAAGGGGGGATCCTATAATTCACCCCTCCACTTT. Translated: CASKGGSYNSPLHF.

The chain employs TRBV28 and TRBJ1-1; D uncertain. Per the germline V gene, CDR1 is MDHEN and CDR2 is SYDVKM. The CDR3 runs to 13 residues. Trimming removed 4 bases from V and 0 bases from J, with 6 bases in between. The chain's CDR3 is CASSYPMNTEAFF. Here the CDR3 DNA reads TGTGCCAGCAGTTACCCCATGAACACTGAAGCTTTCTTT. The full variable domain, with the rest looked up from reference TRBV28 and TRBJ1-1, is DVKVTQSSRYLVKRTGEKVFLECVQDMDHENMFWYRQDPGLGLRLIYFSYDVKMKEKGDIPEGYSVSREKKERFSLILESASTNQTSMYLCASSYPMNTEAFFGQGTRLTVV.

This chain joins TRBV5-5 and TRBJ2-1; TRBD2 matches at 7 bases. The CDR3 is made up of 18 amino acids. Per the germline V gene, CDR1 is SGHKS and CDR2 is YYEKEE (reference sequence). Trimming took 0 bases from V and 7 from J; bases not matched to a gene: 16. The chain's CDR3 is CASSLGPQGGYRRNEQFF. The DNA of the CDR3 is TGTGCCAGCAGCTTGGGGCCCCAGGGAGGGTACCGTCGAAATGAGCAGTTCTTC.

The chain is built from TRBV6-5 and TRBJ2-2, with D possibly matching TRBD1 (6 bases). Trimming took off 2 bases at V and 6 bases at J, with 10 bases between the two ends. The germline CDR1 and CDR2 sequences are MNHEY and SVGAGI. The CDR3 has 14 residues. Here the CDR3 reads CASSYLTGSGELFF. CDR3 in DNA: TGTGCCAGCAGTTACCTGACAGGCTCCGGGGAGCTGTTTTTT.

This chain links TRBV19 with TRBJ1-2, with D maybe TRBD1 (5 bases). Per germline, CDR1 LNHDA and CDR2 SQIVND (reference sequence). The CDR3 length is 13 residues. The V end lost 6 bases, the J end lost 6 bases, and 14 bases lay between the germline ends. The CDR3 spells CASRSGRGDGYTF. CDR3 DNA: TGTGCCAGTAGAAGCGGTCGGGGCGATGGCTACACCTTC.

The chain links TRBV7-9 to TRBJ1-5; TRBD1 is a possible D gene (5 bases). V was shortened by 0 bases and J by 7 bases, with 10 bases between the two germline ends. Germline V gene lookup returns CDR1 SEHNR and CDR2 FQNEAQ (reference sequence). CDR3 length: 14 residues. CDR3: CASSLAGEGQPQHF. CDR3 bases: TGTGCCAGCAGCTTAGCAGGGGAGGGGCAGCCCCAGCATTTT.

Here the CDR3 DNA reads TGTGCCAGCAGTGGGACGTACAGGGACGAGCAGTACTTC. Protein product: CASSGTYRDEQYF. The V call is TRBV12-3 or TRBV12-4, the J call TRBJ2-7; possible D gene TRBD1, 6 bases. This CDR3 spans 13 amino acids. The ends were cut back, 5 bases at V and 5 bases at J, with 13 bases in the middle.

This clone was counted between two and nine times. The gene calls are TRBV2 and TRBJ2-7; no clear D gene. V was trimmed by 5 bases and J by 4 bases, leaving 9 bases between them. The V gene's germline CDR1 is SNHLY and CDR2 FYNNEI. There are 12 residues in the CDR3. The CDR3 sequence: CASSPAPYEQYF. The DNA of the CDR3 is TGTGCCAGCAGTCCGGCCCCTTACGAGCAGTACTTC.

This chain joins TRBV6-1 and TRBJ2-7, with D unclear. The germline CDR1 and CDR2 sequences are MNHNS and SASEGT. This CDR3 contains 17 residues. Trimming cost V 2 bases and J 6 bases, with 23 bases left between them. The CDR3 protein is CASSESSLGKNRREQYF. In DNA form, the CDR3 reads TGTGCCAGCAGTGAAAGCTCACTGGGAAAAAATCGTCGCGAGCAGTACTTC.